This T cell receptor (beta chain) was obtained from a study of T cell clones after liver transplantation. Study background: Until 12-24 months post-transplant, subjects got standard immunosuppression and no induction. Tolerance: complete withdrawal held at least one year, liver enzymes staying within twice normal.

The germline gives CDR1 SGHDN, CDR2 FVKESK. With 1 base removed from V and 0 bases from J, the gap between germline ends came to 3 bases. This CDR3 contains 13 residues. Using immunoSEQ multiplex PCR, the repertoire was profiled, and TCRdb retains in-frame clones only, with some absent. The table lists approximately 50,000 clones, about 67% of them singletons. Thawed unstimulated PBMCs were FACS-sorted by CD3, CD4 and CD8 into two populations. Sequencing used CD4+ T cells from blood, obtained about 56 months after liver transplant. The V and J genes are TRBV14 and TRBJ1-1; no definite D call. The clonotype was recovered from a human patient who received a liver transplant. These T cells may partly come from the graft donor. CDR3 sequence reads: CASSQAMNTEAFF. The CDR3 coding sequence is TGTGCCAGCAGCCAAGCCATGAACACTGAAGCTTTCTTT.